This T cell receptor beta chain was documented in a study of blood T cell repertoires in COVID-19 (dated by TCRdb to the early 2020s). In terms of the full investigation: Recovered participants in ImmuneRACE Cohort 3 were defined as having two consecutive negative NP/OP PCR tests, clearance from a healthcare professional, or resolution of symptoms. The collaborator samples originated in the United States, Italy and Spain and spanned the acute and convalescent phases of COVID-19. The material from the prospective study consisted of cDNA or gDNA derived from T cells, B-cell-depleted T cells, or PBMCs. Subjects who had been exposed to COVID-19, were actively infected with it, or had recovered from it provided the deeply sampled blood TCRbeta repertoires that made up the dataset. The repertoires were made available in a free public database intended to serve as a resource for research on the immune response to SARS-CoV-2. Samples were obtained from the ongoing ImmuneRACE study (first 160 participants) and from 1,254 subjects provided by 6 global collaborators. A de-identified subject ID, COVID-19 status, age in years and sex were almost always included in the sample metadata. Where HLA class I and class II types were available, the types were taken from metadata supplied by the sample provider, not from assay-based typing. The paper's findings and limits, for the study overall: Clinical and demographic metadata were provided uncurated, with the amount varying by source and participant.

Enrolling through a virtual design, the prospective study's participants ranged in age from roughly 18 to 95 years and lived across some 23 United States geographic areas. Cohort assignment in the prospective study relied on participant-reported clinical history from a screening survey and a study questionnaire. Mobile phlebotomists in the prospective study collected whole blood, serum and a nasopharyngeal or oropharyngeal swab from every participant. Additional blood draws and questionnaires over a roughly two-month period could optionally be provided by prospective study participants. Before DNA extraction, blood samples from the prospective study were shipped at room temperature or frozen. Notes on this clone: Its antigen has not been determined. Within one base of it there is no much larger clone, and no base qualities were kept.

TCRbeta CDR3 regions were amplified from genomic DNA using the immunoSEQ Assay, a bias-controlled multiplex PCR. The published analysis was carried out like this. Within the assay, amplification of reference gene primers was used to estimate how many nucleated cells each sample contained. Sequence reads were collapsed and filtered to measure the absolute abundance of every unique TCRbeta CDR3 rearrangement. For each sample, productive Simpson clonality was calculated by taking the square root of Simpson's diversity index across productive rearrangements. What TCRdb holds here is the immuneACCESS table cut down to in-frame rearrangements. Part of the clones is not present; checked against another copy, under half of the missing clones reflect an unresolved V gene, and the others are unexplained. The V and J calls and the clone size are those of that table, but D and trimming were determined from the DNA. The sample table contains some 180,000 clones; only one count was recorded for more than 85% of them. Of the sample, 20% to 25% falls within the top ten clones.

Trimming takes 4 bases off V and 6 bases off J; junction bases not matched to a gene: 9. The CDR3 starts with the cysteine, ends with the phenylalanine, and has 16 residues. The DNA shown is the 48-base CDR3, in frame from base 1. Per the germline V gene, SGHRS is the CDR1 and YFSETQ is the CDR2. This clonotype was obtained from a woman aged 40 to 50 in a cohort exposed to, infected with or recovered from COVID-19 (not recorded which). The sequence links TRBV5-1 to TRBJ2-5; 13 middle bases align to TRBD2. Material for sequencing was PBMCs or T cells enriched from blood (not recorded which). The encoded CDR3 is CASSLGTSGTMQTQYF. The bases read TGCGCCAGCAGCCTAGGGACTAGCGGGACCATGCAGACCCAGTACTTC.